The 5 T cell receptor beta chains reported below all come from one sample, sequenced in a study of spatial heterogeneity in lung cancer (dated by TCRdb to the late 2010s). Library preparation was by 5' RACE. TCRdb records NextSeq 500 as the sequencer. Starting from the raw public reads, TCRdb applied fastp trimming at Q25, assembled clones with MiXCR and retained in-frame beta chains. Merged by CDR3 protein, the rows form single entries marked with the most common genes and DNA. Here the sample has 15,000 to 20,000 distinct CDR3 sequences; around 6.5% occur a single time. The ten largest clones take up 3% to 4% of the sample. The time point label of this sample denotes: sample taken at primary tumor resection. Overall study results and their limits: A correlation was observed between the number of expanded intratumoral alpha and beta TCRs and the tumor nonsynonymous mutation count.

Their antigen targets remain unknown. The sample was lung tumor tissue, taken at surgery. These receptors came from a female donor with early-stage non-small cell lung cancer.

This clonotype was recorded many times. The gene calls are TRBV15 and TRBJ2-1; 7 bases match TRBD2. Germline CDR1 is LNHNV and CDR2 is YYDKDF (reference sequence). This CDR3 spans 16 amino acids. J lost 8 bases, V lost 1 base, and 11 bases had no gene match. CDR3 residues: CATSRGRGGSSYEQFF. CDR3 sequence (DNA): TGTGCCACCAGCAGAGGACGAGGCGGGAGCAGCTATGAGCAGTTCTTC.

This clonotype has at least ten counts. V usage is TRBV11-3 and J usage is TRBJ2-1; TRBD2 matches at 7 bases. Germline V gene lookup returns CDR1 SGHNT and CDR2 YENEEA. This CDR3 is 15 amino acids long. J gave up 2 bases and V 1 base, and 2 bases lay outside the gene matches. The chain's CDR3 is CASSLVTSPYNEQFF. CDR3 DNA sequence: TGTGCCAGCAGCTTAGTGACTAGCCCCTACAATGAGCAGTTCTTC.

This clonotype was detected ten times or more. CDR3 region: CASSLEVGAQETQYF. The CDR3 region has the DNA TGTGCCAGCAGCTTGGAAGTGGGAGCCCAAGAGACCCAGTACTTC. The V gene is TRBV5-4, the J gene TRBJ2-5, with TRBD2 as a possible D gene (5 bases). CDR3 length: 15 amino acids. The germline V gene encodes CDR1 SGHNT and CDR2 YYREEE (reference sequence). Trimming took 0 bases from V and 1 from J, leaving 10 bases between them.

The sample holds many counts of this clonotype. The V and J genes are TRBV27 and TRBJ2-4, with a tentative D call TRBD1 (6 bases). CDR1 is MNHEY and CDR2 is SMNVEV in the germline V gene (reference sequence). The germline V and J ends were trimmed by 5 bases and 0 bases, with 14 bases remaining between them. There are 16 residues in the CDR3. CDR3 DNA sequence: TGTGCCAGCAGTGACAGGACCAATCTAGCCAAAAACATTCAGTACTTC. Translated: CASSDRTNLAKNIQYF.

This clonotype was counted ten times or more. This sequence joins TRBV30 and TRBJ2-2; D is uncertain. Trimming removed 0 bases from V and 4 bases from J, with 12 bases in between. CDR1 and CDR2 from the germline V gene are GTSNPN and SVGIG (reference sequence). The length of the CDR3 is 15 residues. The CDR3 reads CAWSVRQVITGELFF. The CDR3 nucleotides are TGTGCCTGGAGTGTACGCCAGGTTATCACCGGGGAGCTGTTTTTT.